One T cell receptor (beta chain) is described in this entry. This table comes from immunoSEQ multiplex PCR, and its TCRdb copy is limited to in-frame clones, with some not included. The sample includes roughly 15,000 clones, roughly 80% of them seen just once. Included were adult ileal or ileocolonic Crohn's patients indicated for ileocolonic resection. These data come from a study of T cell repertoires in ileal Crohn's disease. This CDR3 region has 13 residues. Germline V gives CDR1 SNHLY, CDR2 FYNNEI. V lost 6 bases, J lost 1 base, and 9 bases lay in between. The chain joins TRBV2 to TRBJ1-2; a weak D match, TRBD1 (5 bases). The origin of this receptor is an adult with Crohn's disease. Sequenced input: ileal tissue. The CDR3 DNA reads TGTGCCAGCAGGACAGCGAGTAACTATGGCTACACCTTC. Its protein product is CASRTASNYGYTF.